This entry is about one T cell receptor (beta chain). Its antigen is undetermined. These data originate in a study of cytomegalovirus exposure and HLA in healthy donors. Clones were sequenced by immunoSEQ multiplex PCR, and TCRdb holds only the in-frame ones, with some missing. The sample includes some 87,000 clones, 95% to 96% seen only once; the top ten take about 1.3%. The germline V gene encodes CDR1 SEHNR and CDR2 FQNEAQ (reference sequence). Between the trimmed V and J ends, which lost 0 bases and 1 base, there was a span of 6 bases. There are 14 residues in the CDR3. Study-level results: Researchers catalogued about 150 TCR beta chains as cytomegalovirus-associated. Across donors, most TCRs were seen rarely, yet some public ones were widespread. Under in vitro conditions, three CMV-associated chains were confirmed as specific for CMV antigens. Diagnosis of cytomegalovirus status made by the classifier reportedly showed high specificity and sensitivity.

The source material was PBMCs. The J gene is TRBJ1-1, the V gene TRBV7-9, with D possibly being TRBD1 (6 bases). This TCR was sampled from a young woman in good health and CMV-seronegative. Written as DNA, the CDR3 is TGTGCCAGCAGCTTAGCGACAGGGAACACTGAAGCTTTCTTT. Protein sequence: CASSLATGNTEAFF.